These 16 T cell receptor beta chains originate from one sample sequenced in a study of T cells in Graves' hyperthyroidism and ophthalmopathy. What was amplified from RNA transcripts were TCR beta CDR3 regions. The primer set for the first-round RT-PCR of the TCR CDR3 was HTBI. TCRdb re-analysed the multiplex PCR reads in MiXCR, keeping a single row per CDR3 protein. The table shows 750,000 to 900,000 distinct CDR3 sequences, with roughly 40% occurring only once. What was sequenced was blood. The source of these receptors is a man between 18 and 29 years old with Graves' hyperthyroidism.

V usage is TRBV7-2 and J usage is TRBJ2-5; a weak D match, TRBD1 (5 bases). V dropped 8 bases and J dropped 1 base, with 14 bases sitting between them. This CDR3 has 14 amino acids. Germline assignment: CDR1 SGHTA and CDR2 FQGNSA. CDR3 region: CASQLRGFQETQYF. CDR3 DNA sequence: TGTGCCAGCCAGCTTAGGGGATTCCAAGAGACCCAGTACTTC.

This clonotype was counted at least ten times. The chain joins TRBV7-9 to TRBJ2-7; the D gene is possibly TRBD2 (5 bases). Trimming removed 1 base from V and 3 bases from J, with 7 bases in between. Germline-derived CDR1 and CDR2 are SEHNR and FQNEAQ (reference sequence). The CDR3 is 13 amino acids. CDR3 DNA: TGTGCCAGCAGCTTAGTTGCGGGCTACGAGCAGTACTTC. Protein: CASSLVAGYEQYF.

This clonotype turned up a few times. CDR3 sequence reads: CASSPRTGERQPQHF. Here the CDR3 DNA reads TGTGCCAGCTCACCGCGGACAGGGGAACGTCAGCCCCAGCATTTT. This sequence joins TRBV18 and TRBJ1-5, with 9 bases lining up with TRBD1. The V gene's germline CDR1 is KGHSH and CDR2 LQKENI. V was clipped by 3 bases and J by 6 bases; unmatched bases: 6. The CDR3 sequence is 15 residues long.

The chain's CDR3 is CASSSRDTKYNSPLHF. The CDR3 nucleotides read TGTGCCAGCAGTTCCCGGGACACCAAATATAATTCACCCCTCCACTTT. The V call is TRBV12-3 or TRBV12-4, the J call TRBJ1-6, with D perhaps matching TRBD1 (6 bases). The CDR3 is 16 residues long. Trimming took off 4 bases at V and 4 bases at J, with 14 bases between the two ends.

The sample holds many counts of this clonotype. This chain uses TRBV6-1 with TRBJ2-7, with D perhaps matching TRBD2 (5 bases). In germline, CDR1 is MNHNS, CDR2 SASEGT. This CDR3 spans 11 amino acids. V was cut by 8 bases and J by 6 bases, with 11 bases left in between. The CDR3 sequence is CASRGPIEQYF. Written as DNA, the CDR3 is TGTGCCAGCCGAGGGCCCATCGAGCAGTACTTC.

This clonotype came up many times. V usage is TRBV7-9 and J usage is TRBJ1-1; 7 bases align to TRBD1. CDR1 and CDR2 (germline): SEHNR, FQNEAQ (reference sequence). CDR3 length: 14 residues. V gave up 5 bases and J gave up 4 bases; unmatched junction bases: 7. CDR3 protein: CASSDRVLVTEAFF. CDR3 in DNA: TGTGCCAGCAGCGACAGGGTTCTGGTCACTGAAGCTTTCTTT.

This clonotype has ten or more counts. The V gene is TRBV10-3, the J gene TRBJ2-7, with TRBD1 as a possible D gene (5 bases). Trimming took 2 bases from V and 3 from J, leaving 11 bases between them. The CDR3 has 14 amino acids. Germline V CDR1 and CDR2: ENHRY, SYGVKD. The CDR3 DNA sequence: TGTGCCATCAGTGAGGACAGTATGCACTACGAGCAGTACTTC. Its protein is CAISEDSMHYEQYF.

This clonotype was detected ten times or more. The rearrangement uses TRBV5-8 and TRBJ1-6; D gene uncertain. Per germline, CDR1 SGHTS and CDR2 YDEGEE. Trimming pared 4 bases from V and 8 bases from J, leaving 10 bases between. This CDR3 contains 13 residues. DNA for the CDR3: TGTGCCAGCAGCCCCGGTCGGCATTCACCCCTCCACTTT. It encodes CASSPGRHSPLHF.

This clonotype was detected a few times. The J gene is TRBJ2-7, the V gene TRBV16; weak D call: TRBD2 (5 bases). Germline V gives CDR1 KGHSY, CDR2 FQNENV. CDR3 length: 14 amino acids. The V end lost 0 bases, the J end lost 4 bases, and 10 bases lay between the germline ends. CDR3 protein: CASSQSSLAYEQYF. CDR3 DNA: TGTGCCAGCAGCCAATCCAGCCTAGCTTACGAGCAGTACTTC.

This chain joins TRBV5-6 and TRBJ1-6; 8 bases match TRBD1. Germline assignment: CDR1 SGHDT and CDR2 YYEEEE. The V gene end was trimmed by 2 bases and the J gene end by 10 bases; junction bases not matched to a gene: 5. The CDR3 is 14 residues long. CDR3 in DNA: TGTGCCAGCAGCTTTGGGACAGGCCCATCACCCCTCCACTTT. Translation: CASSFGTGPSPLHF.

This clonotype was counted between two and nine times. The V gene is TRBV12-3 or TRBV12-4, the J gene TRBJ1-5; D is perhaps TRBD1 (5 bases). This CDR3 spans 13 amino acids. V lost 4 bases and J 11 bases, leaving 15 bases between the germline ends. Here the CDR3 reads CASSWDGGGSQHF. The CDR3 nucleotides are TGTGCCAGCAGTTGGGACGGGGGAGGATCCCAGCATTTT.

In this sample, this clonotype turned up a few times. This chain uses TRBV12-3 or TRBV12-4 with TRBJ1-6; 8 bases fit TRBD1. The J segment lost 9 bases and the V segment lost 3 bases, leaving 4 bases of the junction unmatched. CDR3 length: 14 residues. CDR3 protein: CASSFRGPGSPLHF. The CDR3 region has the DNA TGTGCCAGCAGTTTCAGGGGGCCCGGTTCACCCCTCCACTTT.

This clonotype occurred many times. The chain employs TRBV19 and TRBJ1-1; 8 bases match TRBD1. The J segment lost 1 base and the V segment lost 9 bases, leaving 4 bases of the junction unmatched. The CDR3 covers 13 residues. CDR1 is LNHDA, CDR2 SQIVND, per germline (reference sequence). DNA for the CDR3: TGTGCCAGCAGCAGGGGGCCGAACACTGAAGCTTTCTTT. It encodes CASSRGPNTEAFF.

The chain carries TRBV10-3 and TRBJ2-2; D unclear. Germline V gives CDR1 ENHRY, CDR2 SYGVKD. This CDR3 is 12 amino acids long. The CDR3 sequence is CGLWGVAGELFF. The CDR3 nucleotides read TGTGGACTCTGGGGTGTTGCCGGGGAGCTGTTTTTT.

The chain has TRBV6-5 and TRBJ1-3; the D gene is possibly TRBD1 (5 bases). The V and J ends lost 2 bases and 8 bases respectively, with 19 bases between them. Germline values: CDR1 MNHEY, CDR2 SVGAGI. This CDR3 is built from 16 residues. The CDR3 sequence is CASSYTAAGRGYTIYF. As DNA, the CDR3 is TGTGCCAGCAGTTACACAGCGGCAGGGAGGGGATACACCATATATTTT.

This clonotype was picked up a small number of times. V and J are TRBV14 and TRBJ2-7, with 9 bases that match TRBD2. The CDR3 consists of 14 residues. Germline lookup yields CDR1 SGHDN and CDR2 FVKESK. V was clipped by 0 bases and J by 3 bases; unmatched bases: 0. The CDR3 nucleotides read TGTGCCAGCAGCCAAGAACTAGCGGGCTACGAGCAGTACTTC. Amino acid sequence: CASSQELAGYEQYF.